The rows below give T cell receptor beta chains drawn from one sample of a study of cytomegalovirus exposure and HLA in healthy donors. Libraries were prepared by immunoSEQ multiplex PCR; TCRdb keeps only in-frame clonotypes and omits some of them. The sample totals roughly 110,000 clones; its top ten clones hold less than 4.5%. Input material: PBMCs. The receptors come from a young man in good health and CMV-seronegative. Each CDR3 is given with its conserved first and last residue. D genes are given only for firm matches.

V	J	D	CDR3	DNA
TRBV5-1	TRBJ2-3	TRBD2	CASSLGLAGADTDTQYF	TGCGCCAGCAGCTTGGGACTAGCGGGGGCTGATACAGATACGCAGTATTTT
TRBV7-9	TRBJ2-3	TRBD1	CASSFDRGRKTQYF	TGTGCCAGCAGCTTTGACAGGGGGCGTAAAACGCAGTATTTT
TRBV10-3	TRBJ2-2	TRBD2	CAIRRSGGAVLTTGELFF	TGTGCCATCAGGCGGAGCGGGGGGGCCGTGCTGACCACCGGGGAGCTGTTTTTT
TRBV5-1	TRBJ1-3	TRBD1	CASSFTGEPGNTIYF	TGCGCCAGCAGCTTCACAGGGGAACCTGGAAACACCATATATTTT
TRBV15	TRBJ2-1	TRBD2	CATSAPGGGEQFF	TGTGCCACCAGCGCGCCAGGCGGGGGGGAGCAGTTCTTC
TRBV9	TRBJ1-6	.	CASSPGQYNSPLHF	TGTGCCAGCAGCCCTGGACAGTATAATTCACCCCTCCACTTT
TRBV5-6	TRBJ2-3	.	CASSLRGGDTQYF	TGTGCCAGCAGCTTGAGGGGGGGGGATACGCAGTATTTT
TRBV7-9	TRBJ1-2	.	CASSFSGTKAGYTF	TGTGCCAGCAGCTTCTCGGGTACGAAGGCTGGCTACACCTTC
TRBV6-1	TRBJ1-1	TRBD1	CASNMDRVGTEAFF	TGTGCCAGCAATATGGACAGGGTGGGAACTGAAGCTTTCTTT
TRBV7-8	TRBJ2-5	TRBD2	CASSLLPTSGIPKETQYF	TGTGCCAGCAGCTTATTACCTACTAGCGGGATACCGAAAGAGACCCAGTACTTC
TRBV14	TRBJ1-2	.	CASSRFRYGYTF	TGTGCCAGCAGCCGCTTCAGATATGGCTACACCTTC
TRBV5-1	TRBJ1-2	TRBD1	CASSFTGVTEGGGYTF	TGCGCCAGCAGCTTTACAGGGGTGACGGAAGGGGGTGGCTACACCTTC
TRBV7-6	TRBJ1-4	.	CARKRGRLSEKLFF	TGTGCCCGAAAGCGGGGGCGGTTATCCGAAAAACTGTTTTTT